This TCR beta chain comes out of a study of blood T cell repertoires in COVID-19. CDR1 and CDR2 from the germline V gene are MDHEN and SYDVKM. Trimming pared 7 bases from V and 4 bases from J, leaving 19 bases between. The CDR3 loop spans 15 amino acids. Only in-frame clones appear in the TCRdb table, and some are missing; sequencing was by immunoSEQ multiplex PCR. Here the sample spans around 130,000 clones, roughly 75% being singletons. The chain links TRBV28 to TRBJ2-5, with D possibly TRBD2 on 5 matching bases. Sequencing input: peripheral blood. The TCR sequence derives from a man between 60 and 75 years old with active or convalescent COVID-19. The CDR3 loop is CASTPQGRGGETQYF. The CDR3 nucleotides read TGTGCCAGCACCCCTCAAGGTCGGGGTGGAGAGACCCAGTACTTC.